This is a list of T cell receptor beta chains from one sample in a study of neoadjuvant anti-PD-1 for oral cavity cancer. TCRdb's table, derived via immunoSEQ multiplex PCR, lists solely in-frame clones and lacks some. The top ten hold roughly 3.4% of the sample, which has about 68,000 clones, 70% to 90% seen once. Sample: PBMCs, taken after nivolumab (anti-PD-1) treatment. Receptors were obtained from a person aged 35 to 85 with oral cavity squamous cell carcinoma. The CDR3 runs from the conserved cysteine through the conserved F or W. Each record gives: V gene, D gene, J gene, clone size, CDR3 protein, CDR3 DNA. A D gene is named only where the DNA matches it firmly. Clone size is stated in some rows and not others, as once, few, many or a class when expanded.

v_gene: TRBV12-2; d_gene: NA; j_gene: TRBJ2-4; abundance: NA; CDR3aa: CASRLASLAKNIQYF; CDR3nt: TGTGCAAGTCGCTTAGCCAGCCTAGCCAAAAACATTCAGTACTTC
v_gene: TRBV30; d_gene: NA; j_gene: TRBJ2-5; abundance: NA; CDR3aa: CAWSTPLLKSQYF; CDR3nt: TGTGCCTGGTCCACCCCCCTTCTGAAGTCCCAGTACTTC
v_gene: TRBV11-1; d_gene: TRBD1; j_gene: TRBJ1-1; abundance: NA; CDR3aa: CASSLQGAWTEAFF; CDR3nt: TGTGCCAGCAGCTTACAGGGGGCGTGGACTGAAGCTTTCTTT
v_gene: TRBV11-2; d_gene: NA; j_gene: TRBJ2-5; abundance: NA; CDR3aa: CASSLADGSQETQYF; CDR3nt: TGTGCCAGCAGCTTAGCTGACGGGAGCCAAGAGACCCAGTACTTC
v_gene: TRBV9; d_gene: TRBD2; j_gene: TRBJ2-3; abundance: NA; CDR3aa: CASSVGDYTDTQYF; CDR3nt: TGTGCCAGCAGCGTAGGGGACTACACAGATACGCAGTATTTT
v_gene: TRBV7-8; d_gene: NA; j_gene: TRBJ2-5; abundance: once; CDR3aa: CASSLPGRGAQETQYF; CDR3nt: TGTGCCAGCAGCTTACCGGGCAGGGGGGCACAAGAGACCCAGTACTTC
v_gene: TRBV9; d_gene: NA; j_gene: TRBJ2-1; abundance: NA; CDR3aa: CASSVGTNEQFF; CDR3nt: TGTGCCAGCAGCGTAGGGACCAATGAGCAGTTCTTC
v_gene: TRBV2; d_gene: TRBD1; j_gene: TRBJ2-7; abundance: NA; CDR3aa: CASSELRDRGREQYF; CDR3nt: TGTGCCAGCAGTGAATTAAGGGACAGGGGTCGCGAGCAGTACTTC
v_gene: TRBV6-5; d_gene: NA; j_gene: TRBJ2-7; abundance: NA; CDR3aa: CASSYSLWDSSYEQYF; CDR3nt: TGTGCCAGCAGTTACTCGTTGTGGGATAGCAGCTACGAGCAGTACTTC
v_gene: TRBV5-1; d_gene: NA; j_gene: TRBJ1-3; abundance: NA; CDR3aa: CASQELGSGNTIYF; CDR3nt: TGCGCCAGTCAAGAATTGGGTTCTGGAAACACCATATATTTT
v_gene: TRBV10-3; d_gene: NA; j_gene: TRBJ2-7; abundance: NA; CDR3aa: CAISDPDRTYEQYF; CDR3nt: TGTGCCATCAGTGACCCCGACAGGACCTACGAGCAGTACTTC
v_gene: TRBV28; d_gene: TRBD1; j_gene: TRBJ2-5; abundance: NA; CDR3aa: CASTGGLETQYF; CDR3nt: TGTGCCAGCACAGGGGGCCTCGAGACCCAGTACTTC
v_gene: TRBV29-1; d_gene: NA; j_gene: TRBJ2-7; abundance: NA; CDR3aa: CSVAPQASYEQYF; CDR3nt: TGCAGCGTTGCACCCCAGGCTTCCTACGAGCAGTACTTC
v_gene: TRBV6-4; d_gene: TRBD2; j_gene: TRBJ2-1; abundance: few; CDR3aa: CASSDRTGGNNEQFF; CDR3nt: TGTGCCAGCAGTGACCGAACCGGGGGGAACAATGAGCAGTTCTTC
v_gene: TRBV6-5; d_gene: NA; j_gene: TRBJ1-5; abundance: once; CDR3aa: CASARGGVNQPQHF; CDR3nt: TGTGCCAGCGCCAGGGGAGGGGTGAATCAGCCCCAGCATTTT
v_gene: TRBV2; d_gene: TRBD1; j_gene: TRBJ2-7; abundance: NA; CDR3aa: CASSDGGQGGYEQYF; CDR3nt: TGTGCCAGCAGTGACGGGGGACAGGGTGGCTACGAGCAGTACTTC
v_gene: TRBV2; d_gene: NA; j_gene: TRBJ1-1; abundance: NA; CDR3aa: CASSETRTEAFF; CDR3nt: TGTGCCAGCAGTGAAACACGCACTGAAGCTTTCTTT